Detailed here is one TCR beta chain. Its antigen remains unidentified. Per germline, CDR1 SGHDN and CDR2 FVKESK. The CDR3 loop spans 14 amino acids. Trimming shortened V by 1 base and J by 2 bases, and 8 bases separated the two germline ends. The data belong to a study of cytomegalovirus exposure and HLA in healthy donors. Study-level points and caveats: Reportedly, diagnosis of cytomegalovirus status by the classifier showed high specificity and sensitivity. Three of the chains that were CMV-associated were confirmed in vitro to be specific for CMV antigens.

TCRdb's copy holds only in-frame clones and misses some; the assay was immunoSEQ multiplex PCR. The sample contains approximately 98,000 clones, about 85% of which appear only once. This clonotype was obtained from a woman under 30 in good health and CMV-seronegative. Material for sequencing was PBMCs. The chain links TRBV14 to TRBJ1-2; D is perhaps TRBD1 (5 bases). The CDR3 protein is CASSQGNRNYGYTF. The CDR3 nucleotides are TGTGCCAGCAGCCAAGGAAACAGGAACTATGGCTACACCTTC. The complete variable domain, with remaining parts taken from reference TRBV14 and TRBJ1-2, reads EAGVTQFPSHSVIEKGQTVTLRCDPISGHDNLYWYRRVMGKEIKFLLHFVKESKQDESGMPNNRFLAERTGGTYSTLKVQPAELEDSGVYFCASSQGNRNYGYTFGSGTRLTVV.